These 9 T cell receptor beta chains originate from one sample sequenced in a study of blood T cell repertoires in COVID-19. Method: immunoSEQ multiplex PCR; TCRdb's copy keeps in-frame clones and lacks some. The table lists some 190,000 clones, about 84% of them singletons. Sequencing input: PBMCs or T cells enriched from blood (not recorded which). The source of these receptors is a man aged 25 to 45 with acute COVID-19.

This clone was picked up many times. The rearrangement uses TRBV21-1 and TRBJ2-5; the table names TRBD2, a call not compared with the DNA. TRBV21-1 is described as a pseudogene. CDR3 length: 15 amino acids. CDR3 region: CASSTGGGGQETQYF. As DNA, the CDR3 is TGTGCCAGCAGCACTGGGGGAGGGGGCCAAGAGACCCAGTACTTC.

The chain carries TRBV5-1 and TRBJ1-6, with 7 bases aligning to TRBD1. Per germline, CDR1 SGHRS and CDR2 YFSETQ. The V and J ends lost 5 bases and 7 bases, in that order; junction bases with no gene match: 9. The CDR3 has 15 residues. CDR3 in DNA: TGCGCCAGCAGTAAACACCGGGACAGCAATTCACCCCTCCACTTT. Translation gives CASSKHRDSNSPLHF.

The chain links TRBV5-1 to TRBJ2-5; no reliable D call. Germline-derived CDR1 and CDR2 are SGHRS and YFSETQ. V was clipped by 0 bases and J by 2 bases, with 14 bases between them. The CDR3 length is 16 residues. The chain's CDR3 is CASSLVASPVQETQYF. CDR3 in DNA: TGCGCCAGCAGCTTGGTTGCGTCCCCCGTTCAAGAGACCCAGTACTTC.

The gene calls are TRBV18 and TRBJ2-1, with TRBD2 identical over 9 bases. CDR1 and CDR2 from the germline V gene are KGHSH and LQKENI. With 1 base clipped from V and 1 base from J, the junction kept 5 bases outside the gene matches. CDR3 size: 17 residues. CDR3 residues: CASSPLAGASSYNEQFF. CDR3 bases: TGTGCCAGCTCACCACTAGCGGGGGCCTCGTCCTACAATGAGCAGTTCTTC.

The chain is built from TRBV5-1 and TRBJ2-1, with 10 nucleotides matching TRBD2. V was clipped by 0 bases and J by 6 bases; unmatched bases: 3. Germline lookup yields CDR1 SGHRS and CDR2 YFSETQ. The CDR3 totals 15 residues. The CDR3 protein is CASSLVAGGLNEQFF. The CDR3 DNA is TGCGCCAGCAGCTTGGTAGCGGGGGGCCTCAATGAGCAGTTCTTC.

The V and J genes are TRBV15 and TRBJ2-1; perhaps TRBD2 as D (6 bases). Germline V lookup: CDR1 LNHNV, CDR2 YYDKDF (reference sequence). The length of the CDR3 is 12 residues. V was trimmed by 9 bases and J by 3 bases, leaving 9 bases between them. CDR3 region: CATQGGYNEQFF. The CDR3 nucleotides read TGTGCCACTCAGGGAGGCTACAATGAGCAGTTCTTC.

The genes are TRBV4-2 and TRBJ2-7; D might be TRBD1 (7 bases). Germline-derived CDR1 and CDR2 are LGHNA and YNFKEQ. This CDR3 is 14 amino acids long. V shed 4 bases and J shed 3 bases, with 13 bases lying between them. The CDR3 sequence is CASSPNRGGYEQYF. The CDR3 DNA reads TGTGCCAGCAGCCCTAACAGGGGAGGCTACGAGCAGTACTTC.

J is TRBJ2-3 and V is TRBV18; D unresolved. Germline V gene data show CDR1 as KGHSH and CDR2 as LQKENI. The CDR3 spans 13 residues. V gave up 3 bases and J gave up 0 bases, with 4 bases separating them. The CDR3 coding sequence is TGTGCCAGCTCACCGGCTAGCACAGATACGCAGTATTTT. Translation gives CASSPASTDTQYF. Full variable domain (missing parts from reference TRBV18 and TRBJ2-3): NAGVMQNPRHLVRRRGQEARLRCSPMKGHSHVYWYRQLPEEGLKFMVYLQKENIIDESGMPKERFSAEFPKEGPSILRIQQVVRGDSAAYFCASSPASTDTQYFGPGTRLTVL.

The CDR3 bases are TGTGCCAGCAGTCGGACTAGCGGGGTGTACAATGAGCAGTTCTTC. This translates into CASSRTSGVYNEQFF. V usage is TRBV2 and J usage is TRBJ2-1; 12 bases fit TRBD2. Germline V gene sequence: CDR1 SNHLY, CDR2 FYNNEI. With 5 bases clipped from V and 4 bases from J, the junction kept 3 bases outside the gene matches. The CDR3 runs to 15 residues.